A selection of T cell receptor beta chains follows, all from one sample in a study of T cell changes during pregnancy in multiple sclerosis. This table comes from immunoSEQ multiplex PCR, and its TCRdb copy is limited to in-frame clones, with some not included. The data hold around 75,000 clones, with roughly nine tenths observed a single time. Sequenced material: CD4+ T cells from peripheral blood mononuclear cells, taken in the third trimester of pregnancy. The source of these receptors is a female donor in good health, enrolled as a control in a pregnancy study. Both conserved end residues are part of each CDR3. A D gene is named only where the DNA matches it firmly. Expanded clones are given a class, and other clones once, few, many or no size at all.

clone_size	v_call	j_call	d_call	cdr3_aa	cdr3_nt
NA	TRBV7-2	TRBJ1-6	TRBD1	CASSLEGQRNSPLHF	TGTGCCAGCAGCTTAGAGGGACAGCGTAATTCACCCCTCCACTTT
NA	TRBV6-5	TRBJ1-2	NA	CASSYDSDYGYTF	TGTGCCAGCAGTTACGACAGCGACTATGGCTACACCTTC
NA	TRBV5-5	TRBJ2-3	NA	CASSLLRVSTDTQYF	TGTGCCAGCAGCTTGCTGAGGGTTTCCACAGATACGCAGTATTTT
NA	TRBV12-5	TRBJ2-7	TRBD1	CASGLGTGQGAYEQYF	TGTGCTAGTGGTTTGGGGACCGGACAGGGAGCCTACGAGCAGTACTTC
NA	TRBV10-3	TRBJ1-5	NA	CAISEGLPNQPQHF	TGTGCCATCAGTGAAGGACTTCCGAATCAGCCCCAGCATTTT
NA	TRBV30	TRBJ2-5	NA	CAWTRSGFKETQYF	TGTGCCTGGACCCGAAGCGGGTTTAAAGAGACCCAGTACTTC
few	TRBV27	TRBJ1-1	TRBD1	CASSLVGQGAFTEAFF	TGTGCCAGCAGTTTAGTAGGACAGGGGGCGTTCACTGAAGCTTTCTTT
NA	TRBV14	TRBJ1-6	TRBD1	CASSWDRARSPLHF	TGTGCCAGCAGCTGGGACAGGGCGAGGTCACCCCTCCACTTT
NA	TRBV5-6	TRBJ1-1	NA	CASSGDLRRNTEAFF	TGTGCCAGCAGTGGGGACTTGCGGAGGAACACTGAAGCTTTCTTT
NA	TRBV30	TRBJ1-1	NA	CAWSVGQVEAFF	TGTGCCTGGAGTGTAGGCCAGGTTGAAGCTTTCTTT
NA	TRBV9	TRBJ1-1	NA	CASSVAGGAEAFF	TGTGCCAGCAGCGTAGCCGGGGGTGCTGAAGCTTTCTTT
NA	TRBV19	TRBJ1-1	TRBD1	CASRIWTGLTEAFF	TGTGCCAGTAGAATTTGGACAGGGCTCACTGAAGCTTTCTTT
NA	TRBV5-6	TRBJ1-2	TRBD1	CASSLATGSFYGYTF	TGTGCCAGCAGCTTGGCGACAGGGTCTTTCTATGGCTACACCTTC
once	TRBV19	TRBJ1-4	NA	CASSIPGKGTEKLFF	TGTGCCAGTAGTATCCCAGGGAAGGGGACAGAAAAACTGTTTTTT
NA	TRBV18	TRBJ1-1	TRBD1	CASSPGTGSLTEAFF	TGTGCCAGCTCACCAGGGACAGGGAGTCTCACTGAAGCTTTCTTT
NA	TRBV2	TRBJ2-5	TRBD2	CASSDLGLAGETQYF	TGTGCCAGCAGTGATCTGGGACTAGCTGGGGAGACCCAGTACTTC
NA	TRBV18	TRBJ2-3	TRBD1	CASSPPTGLPDTQYF	TGTGCCAGCTCACCACCGACAGGGCTCCCAGATACGCAGTATTTT
once	TRBV4-3	TRBJ2-7	NA	CASSQGPGHFYEQYF	TGCGCCAGCAGCCAAGGGCCAGGGCATTTCTACGAGCAGTACTTC
NA	TRBV19	TRBJ1-1	NA	CASSPPGMNTEAFF	TGTGCCAGTAGTCCTCCGGGGATGAACACTGAAGCTTTCTTT
NA	TRBV19	TRBJ1-2	NA	CASSKSRVHANYGYTF	TGTGCCAGTAGTAAAAGTCGGGTCCATGCTAACTATGGCTACACCTTC
NA	TRBV19	TRBJ1-5	NA	CATSRELGNQPQHF	TGTGCCACTTCGAGGGAACTGGGGAATCAGCCCCAGCATTTT
NA	TRBV30	TRBJ1-3	NA	CAWDTSSGNTIYF	TGTGCCTGGGACACGAGCTCTGGAAACACCATATATTTT
NA	TRBV6-6	TRBJ1-3	TRBD1	CASTRGQDSGNTIYF	TGTGCCAGCACCAGAGGACAGGACTCTGGAAACACCATATATTTT
NA	TRBV11-3	TRBJ2-5	NA	CASSFRTIQETQYF	TGTGCCAGCAGCTTTCGGACTATTCAAGAGACCCAGTACTTC
NA	TRBV7-2	TRBJ2-2	TRBD1	CASSLGQGNTGELFF	TGTGCCAGCAGCTTAGGACAGGGGAACACCGGGGAGCTGTTTTTT
NA	TRBV21-1	TRBJ2-3	NA	CASSKGERAGGRPDTQYF	TGTGCCAGCAGCAAAGGGGAGCGAGCGGGGGGGCGTCCAGATACGCAGTATTTT
NA	TRBV5-1	TRBJ2-4	NA	CASSLGGLAKNIQYF	TGCGCCAGCAGCTTGGGTGGACTAGCCAAAAACATTCAGTACTTC
NA	TRBV30	TRBJ1-1	NA	CAWSVRQGLAYGTEAFF	TGTGCCTGGAGTGTACGGCAGGGGTTAGCGTATGGGACTGAAGCTTTCTTT
NA	TRBV5-6	TRBJ2-5	NA	CASSLSGTRQTQYF	TGTGCCAGCAGCTTGTCCGGGACTCGTCAGACCCAGTACTTC
NA	TRBV5-1	TRBJ2-1	NA	CASSLGGQPTYNEQFF	TGCGCCAGCAGCTTGGGAGGACAGCCGACTTACAATGAGCAGTTCTTC
NA	TRBV2	TRBJ1-2	NA	CASSRVYGYTF	TGTGCCAGCAGCCGGGTATATGGCTACACCTTC
NA	TRBV4-1	TRBJ2-2	NA	CASSQESGTNTGELFF	TGCGCCAGCAGCCAAGAGAGCGGAACGAACACCGGGGAGCTGTTTTTT
NA	TRBV11-1	TRBJ2-7	NA	CASRKDSTYEQYF	TGTGCCAGCAGGAAAGACAGTACCTACGAGCAGTACTTC
NA	TRBV9	TRBJ1-4	NA	CASSVATGQGGEKLFF	TGTGCCAGCAGCGTAGCTACAGGGCAGGGCGGTGAAAAACTGTTTTTT
NA	TRBV9	TRBJ1-1	NA	CASSVVQNTEAFF	TGTGCCAGCAGCGTAGTTCAGAACACTGAAGCTTTCTTT
NA	TRBV10-3	TRBJ1-2	TRBD1	CAISKPDRGHHGYTF	TGTGCCATCAGTAAACCAGACAGGGGGCATCATGGCTACACCTTC
NA	TRBV6-5	TRBJ1-2	NA	CASSSMQGGGYTF	TGTGCCAGCAGTTCGATGCAGGGCGGTGGCTACACCTTC
NA	TRBV7-2	TRBJ1-3	NA	CASSLGNTIYF	TGTGCCAGCAGCCTCGGAAACACCATATATTTT
NA	TRBV30	TRBJ2-2	NA	CAWSNTFRARGTGELFF	TGTGCCTGGAGTAACACTTTTCGGGCCCGGGGCACCGGGGAGCTGTTTTTT
NA	TRBV5-1	TRBJ2-1	TRBD2	CASSLATSGGSNEQFF	TGCGCCAGCAGCTTGGCCACTAGCGGGGGGTCTAATGAGCAGTTCTTC